These 11 T cell receptor beta chains were all obtained from the same sample, sequenced in a study of blood T cell repertoires in COVID-19. The data were produced by immunoSEQ multiplex PCR, yet TCRdb's version contains in-frame clones alone and is incomplete. Counted here are over 200,000 clones, approximately 90% occurring once; the ten biggest clones make up 10% to 12%. Sequenced: PBMCs or T cells enriched from blood (not recorded which). Source of these receptors: a man younger than 40 who had recovered from COVID-19.

The chain joins TRBV19 to TRBJ2-1; D ambiguous. V was cut by 3 bases and J by 4 bases, with 13 bases left in between. The CDR3 spans 15 residues. Looked up from germline, CDR1 is LNHDA and CDR2 is SQIVND (reference sequence). The CDR3 nucleotides read TGTGCCAGTAGTATTAAGCTGGGCCTTTACAATGAGCAGTTCTTC. Translated: CASSIKLGLYNEQFF.

The chain combines TRBV2 with TRBJ1-5, with unresolved D. Trimming took off 1 base at V and 2 bases at J, with 9 bases between the two ends. Germline assignment: CDR1 SNHLY and CDR2 FYNNEI. This CDR3 is 15 amino acids long. Here the CDR3 DNA reads TGTGCCAGCAGTGAAGTAGGAGGTCGCAATCAGCCCCAGCATTTT. Translation: CASSEVGGRNQPQHF.

This sequence joins TRBV7-9 and TRBJ2-7; TRBD1 aligns across 7 bases. The CDR3 consists of 15 residues. The V segment lost 2 bases and the J segment 0 bases; nucleotides outside the gene matches: 4. Germline assignment: CDR1 SEHNR and CDR2 FQNEAQ (reference sequence). CDR3 DNA sequence: TGTGCCAGCAGCTTAACAGGGGAGAGCTCCTACGAGCAGTACTTC. Its protein product is CASSLTGESSYEQYF.

This rearrangement joins TRBV19 to TRBJ1-2; a weak D match, TRBD1 (6 bases). Germline-derived CDR1 and CDR2 are LNHDA and SQIVND (reference sequence). The CDR3 sequence is 12 residues long. The V and J ends lost 8 bases and 2 bases respectively, with 9 bases between them. This chain's CDR3 is CASYRGNYGYTF. The CDR3 DNA is TGTGCCAGTTATAGGGGGAACTATGGCTACACCTTC.

V and J are TRBV24-1 and TRBJ2-5; possibly TRBD2 for D (5 bases). The CDR3 spans 14 residues. The V and J ends lost 0 bases and 4 bases respectively, with 8 bases between them. From germline, CDR1 is KGHDR and CDR2 SFDVKD. In DNA form, the CDR3 reads TGTGCCACCAGTGATTTGCCAGGAGGAGAGACCCAGTACTTC. Translating it yields CATSDLPGGETQYF.

The chain joins TRBV7-9 to TRBJ1-5, with D tentatively TRBD1 (6 bases). Per germline, CDR1 SEHNR and CDR2 FQNEAQ (reference sequence). Trimming took off 4 bases at V and 4 bases at J, with 8 bases between the two ends. The length of the CDR3 is 13 residues. The CDR3 nucleotides read TGTGCCAGCAGCTCGGGACAAAATCAGCCCCAGCATTTT. This sequence encodes CASSSGQNQPQHF.

The genes are TRBV7-9 and TRBJ2-3; no clear D gene. CDR1 and CDR2 from the germline V gene are SEHNR and FQNEAQ (reference sequence). The CDR3 runs to 15 residues. The germline V and J ends were trimmed by 0 bases and 4 bases, with 11 bases remaining between them. CDR3 loop: CASSLAKLTADTQYF. The DNA of the CDR3 is TGTGCCAGCAGCTTAGCTAAGCTTACGGCAGATACGCAGTATTTT.

V usage is TRBV6-5 and J usage is TRBJ1-2; D call uncertain. Trimming removed 6 bases at V and 1 base at J, with 9 bases between. The CDR3 covers 13 residues. Per the germline V gene, CDR1 is MNHEY and CDR2 is SVGAGI. The CDR3 is CASSQTYNYGYTF. DNA of the CDR3: TGTGCCAGCAGCCAGACTTATAACTATGGCTACACCTTC.

Worth noting for this clone: This specimen includes other DNA sequences encoding the same CDR3. The genes are TRBV30 and TRBJ1-5, with 9 bases identical to TRBD1. Germline CDR1 GTSNPN, CDR2 SVGIG (reference sequence). V shed 5 bases, J shed 7 bases, and the junction held 6 bases outside the gene matches. CDR3 length: 13 amino acids. As DNA, the CDR3 is TGTGCCTGGGAACAGGGGGCCGGCCAGCCCCAGCATTTT. This translates into CAWEQGAGQPQHF.

This clone was detected a few times. V and J are TRBV7-2 and TRBJ2-3; 7 nucleotides align to TRBD2. J lost 4 bases, V lost 5 bases, and 12 bases had no gene match. Germline loops: CDR1 SGHTA, CDR2 FQGNSA. The CDR3 sequence is 16 residues long. As DNA, the CDR3 is TGTGCCAGCAGCCTACTATCTAGCGGTTGGGCAGATACGCAGTATTTT. It encodes CASSLLSSGWADTQYF.

This clone has just one count. The chain joins TRBV27 to TRBJ1-1; 7 bases are a match to TRBD1. The CDR3 loop spans 15 amino acids. V was pared by 5 bases and J by 0 bases, with 6 bases of the junction left unmatched. CDR1 MNHEY and CDR2 SMNVEV come from the germline V gene (reference sequence). DNA for the CDR3: TGTGCCAGCAGTCCCCGACAGGGTATGAACACTGAAGCTTTCTTT. Amino acid sequence: CASSPRQGMNTEAFF.